The following is a T cell receptor beta chain sequence with its context. This CDR3 comprises 15 residues. The V gene lost 5 bases and the J gene lost 2 bases, with 14 bases spanning the gap. Looked up from germline, CDR1 is KGHSH and CDR2 is LQKENI. The data were obtained in a study of blood T cell repertoires in COVID-19. Overall study context: The study drew acute and convalescent COVID-19 samples from the United States, Italy and Spain.

Per the original methods: Nucleated cell number was recorded as an estimate derived from reference gene primer amplification. Produced via immunoSEQ multiplex PCR; TCRdb's table is partial and in-frame only. The D gene and trimming were derived from the DNA, and the V and J assignments and clone size from that table. The sample includes about 190,000 clones, about nine tenths of them seen just once. Sequencing was performed on peripheral blood. The clonotype was recovered from a man aged 35 to 55 with acute or convalescent COVID-19. This rearrangement joins TRBV18 to TRBJ2-3; tentative D call: TRBD1 (6 bases). The CDR3 here is CASSERAGATDTQYF. CDR3 DNA sequence: TGTGCCAGCTCAGAAAGGGCAGGGGCCACAGATACGCAGTATTTT.